This TCR beta chain came from a study of neoadjuvant nivolumab and ipilimumab in lung cancer. About the study: The combination arm added day-1 ipilimumab 1 mg/kg to nivolumab 3 mg/kg on days 1, 15, 29.

Remarks on this clone: Antigen: not known.

Study results and limitations: Pathologic regression was not significantly tied to TCR clonality. Resected-tumor TCR richness correlated positively with pretherapy blood richness.

Here immunoSEQ multiplex PCR was the method, and the copy in TCRdb shows in-frame clones only, minus some. Altogether 25,000 to 35,000 clones are present, over 75% being singletons, with the ten largest covering around 5.1%. Looked up from germline, CDR1 is SNHLY and CDR2 is FYNNEI. The CDR3 length is 14 residues. V was clipped by 5 bases and J by 0 bases, with 8 bases between them. Sequencing used peripheral blood, obtained after neoadjuvant nivolumab, alone or with ipilimumab, at or shortly before surgery. This clonotype originated in an adult with non-small cell lung cancer. V and J are TRBV2 and TRBJ1-5, with a weak D call TRBD1 (5 bases). The CDR3 loop is CASSWGVSNQPQHF. The DNA of the CDR3 is TGTGCCAGCAGTTGGGGGGTTAGCAATCAGCCCCAGCATTTT.